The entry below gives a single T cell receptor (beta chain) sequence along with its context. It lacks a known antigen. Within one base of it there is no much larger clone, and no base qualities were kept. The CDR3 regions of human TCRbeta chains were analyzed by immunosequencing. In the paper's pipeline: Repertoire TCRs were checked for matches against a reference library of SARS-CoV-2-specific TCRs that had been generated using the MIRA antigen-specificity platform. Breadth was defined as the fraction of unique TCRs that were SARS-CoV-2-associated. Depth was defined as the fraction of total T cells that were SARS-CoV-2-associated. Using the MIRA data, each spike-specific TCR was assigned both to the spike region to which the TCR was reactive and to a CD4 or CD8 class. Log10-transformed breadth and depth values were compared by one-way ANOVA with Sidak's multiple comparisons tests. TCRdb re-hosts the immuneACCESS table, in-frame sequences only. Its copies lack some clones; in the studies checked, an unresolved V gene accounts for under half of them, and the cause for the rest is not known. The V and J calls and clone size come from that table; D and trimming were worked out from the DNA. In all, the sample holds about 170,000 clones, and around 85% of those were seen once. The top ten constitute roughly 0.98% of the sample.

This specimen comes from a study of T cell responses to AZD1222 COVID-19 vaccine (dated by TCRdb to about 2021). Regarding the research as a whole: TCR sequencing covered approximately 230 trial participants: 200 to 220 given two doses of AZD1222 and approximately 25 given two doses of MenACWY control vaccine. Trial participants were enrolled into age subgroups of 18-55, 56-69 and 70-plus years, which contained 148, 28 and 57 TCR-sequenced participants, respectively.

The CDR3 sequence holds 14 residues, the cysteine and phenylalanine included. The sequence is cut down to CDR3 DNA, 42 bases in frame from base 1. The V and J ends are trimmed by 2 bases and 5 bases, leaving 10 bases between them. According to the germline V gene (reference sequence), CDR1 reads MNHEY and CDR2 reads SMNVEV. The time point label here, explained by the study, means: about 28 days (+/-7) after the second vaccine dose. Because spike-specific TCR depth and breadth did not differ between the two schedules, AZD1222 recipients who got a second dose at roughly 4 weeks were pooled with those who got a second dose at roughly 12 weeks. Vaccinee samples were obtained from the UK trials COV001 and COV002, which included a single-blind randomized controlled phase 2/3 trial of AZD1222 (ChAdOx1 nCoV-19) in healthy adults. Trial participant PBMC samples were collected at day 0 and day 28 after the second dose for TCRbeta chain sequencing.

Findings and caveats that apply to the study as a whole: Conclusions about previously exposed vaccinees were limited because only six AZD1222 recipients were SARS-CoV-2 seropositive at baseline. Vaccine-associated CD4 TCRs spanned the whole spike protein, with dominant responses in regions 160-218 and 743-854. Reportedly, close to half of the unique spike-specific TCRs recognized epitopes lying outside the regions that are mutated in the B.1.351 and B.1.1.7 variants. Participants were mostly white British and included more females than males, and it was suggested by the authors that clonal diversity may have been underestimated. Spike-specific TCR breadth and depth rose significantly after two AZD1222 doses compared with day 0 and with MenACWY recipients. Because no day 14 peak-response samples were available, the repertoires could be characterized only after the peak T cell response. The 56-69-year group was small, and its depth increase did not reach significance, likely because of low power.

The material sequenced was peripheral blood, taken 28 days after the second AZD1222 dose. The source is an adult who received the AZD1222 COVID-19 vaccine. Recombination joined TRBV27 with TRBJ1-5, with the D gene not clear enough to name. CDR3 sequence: CASSLLSADQPQHF. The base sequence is TGTGCCAGCAGTTTACTGTCGGCAGATCAGCCCCAGCATTTT.